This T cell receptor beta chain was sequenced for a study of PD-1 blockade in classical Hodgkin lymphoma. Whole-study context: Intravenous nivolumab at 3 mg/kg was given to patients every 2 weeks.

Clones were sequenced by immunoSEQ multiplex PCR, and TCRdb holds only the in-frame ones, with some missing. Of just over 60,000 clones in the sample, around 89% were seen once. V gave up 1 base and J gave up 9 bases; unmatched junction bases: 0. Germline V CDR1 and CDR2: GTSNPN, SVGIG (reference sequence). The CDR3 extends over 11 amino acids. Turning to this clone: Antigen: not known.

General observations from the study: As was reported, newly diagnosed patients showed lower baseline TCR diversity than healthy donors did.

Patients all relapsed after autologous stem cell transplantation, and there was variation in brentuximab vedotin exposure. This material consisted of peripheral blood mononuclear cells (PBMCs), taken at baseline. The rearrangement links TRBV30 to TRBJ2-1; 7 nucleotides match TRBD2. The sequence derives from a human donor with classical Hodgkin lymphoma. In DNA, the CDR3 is TGTGCCTGGAGTGCGGGAGGTGAGCAGTTCTTC. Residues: CAWSAGGEQFF.